This T cell receptor (beta chain) was recorded in a study of CXCR3-negative and CXCR3-positive naive CD8 T cells. Overall study context: Cumulative TRB read yield was around 150 million, averaging about 1.5 +/- 0.3 million per library. Overall study results and limits: Greater hydrophobicity was found in TRB CDR3s of CXCR3-positive naive cells than of CXCR3-negative naive cells. TRB CDR3 properties were used to infer TCR strength, and surface CD5 was comparable between naive subsets.

5' RACE with UMI labels generated the TRB cDNA libraries. TCRdb re-called the 5' RACE reads; every CDR3 protein appears as one record, without DNA. The sample has around 66,000 distinct CDR3 sequences; the top ten hold over 4%. On this clonotype itself: Its antigen is unidentified.

This CDR3 spans 16 amino acids. From germline, CDR1 is LGHNA and CDR2 YSLEER. The sorting of each CD8+ T cell subset was done in triplicate, at more than 250,000 cells each. Those CD8+ T cells considered naive were CD45RO-CCR7+CD27+CD95-. The specimen was naive CXCR3+ CD8+ T cells from blood. As for subset: CD45RO-CCR7+CD27+CD95- naive CD8+ T cells expressing CXCR3 (TNR3+). The clonotype comes from a human donor in good health. Some clones in this sample may be carry-over from other donors' samples. This chain connects TRBV4-3 to TRBJ2-7. The CDR3 loop is CASSQDASGWAYEQYF.